This T cell receptor (beta chain) was identified during a study of shared clonotypes between healthy human individuals. This clone was seen only once. A deep-level run was used for the assay. Some clones are missing from TCRdb's copy, which holds only in-frame ones; the method was immunoSEQ multiplex PCR. The table includes some 490,000 clones, 81% detected once. Germline CDR1 and CDR2: KGHSH and LQKENI. Germline trimming cut 4 bases from V and 10 bases from J; bases unmatched to any gene: 13. The CDR3 is 16 amino acids. This sequence was found in a woman aged 40 to 50 in good health. Some clones in this sample may be carry-over from other donors' samples. The sequenced material came from PBMCs. V usage is TRBV18 and J usage is TRBJ1-1; 12 bases are shared with TRBD1. The CDR3 region is CASSLAGTGGWSVAFF. The CDR3 nucleotides are TGTGCCAGCTCACTGGCCGGGACAGGGGGCTGGAGTGTAGCTTTCTTT.